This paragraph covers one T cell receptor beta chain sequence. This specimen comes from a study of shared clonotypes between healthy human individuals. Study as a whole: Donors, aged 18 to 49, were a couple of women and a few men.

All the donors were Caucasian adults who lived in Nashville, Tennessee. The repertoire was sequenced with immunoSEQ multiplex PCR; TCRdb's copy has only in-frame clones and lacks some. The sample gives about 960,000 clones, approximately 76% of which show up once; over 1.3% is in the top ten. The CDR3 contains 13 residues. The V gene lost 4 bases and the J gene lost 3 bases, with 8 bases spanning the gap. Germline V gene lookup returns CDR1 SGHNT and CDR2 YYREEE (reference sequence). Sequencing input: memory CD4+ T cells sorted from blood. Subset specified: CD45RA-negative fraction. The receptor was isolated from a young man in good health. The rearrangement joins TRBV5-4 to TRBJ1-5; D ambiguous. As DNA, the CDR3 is TGTGCCAGCAGCCCCGACACCAATCAGCCCCAGCATTTT. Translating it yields CASSPDTNQPQHF.